These 24 T cell receptor beta chains were sequenced from one sample in a study of CD4 and CD8 cells across lung adenocarcinoma regions. Each CDR3 protein gets one entry after TCRdb re-called the PCR reads with MiXCR. The sample has roughly 25,000 distinct CDR3 sequences; around 50% are singletons. The sample consisted of CD4+ T cells from the center of a lung tumor. These receptor sequences come from a male donor with lung adenocarcinoma. The CD4 and CD8 labels of this study may be unreliable.

The chain joins TRBV6-1 to TRBJ2-1; 9 nucleotides align to TRBD1. V shed 6 bases and J 6 bases; nucleotides not matched to a gene: 9. This CDR3 is built from 15 residues. Germline CDR1 reads MNHNS; CDR2 reads SASEGT. The CDR3 sequence: CASRRPGQGVNEQFF. The CDR3 DNA reads as TGTGCCAGCAGACGCCCGGGACAGGGAGTCAATGAGCAGTTCTTC.

Worth noting for this clonotype: The germline gene is not matched at one end of the junction; a read error may be the cause. The chain combines TRBV6-1 with TRBJ2-3, with 7 bases lining up with TRBD1. The CDR3 has 14 amino acids. CDR1 is MNHNS and CDR2 is SASEGT in the germline V gene. The CDR3: CASSQAVRTGKQYF. The CDR3 nucleotides are TGTGCGAGCAGTCAGGCTGTGAGGACAGGTAAGCAGTATTTT.

The chain has TRBV5-1 and TRBJ2-5; no clear D gene. Between the trimmed V and J ends, which lost 3 bases and 13 bases, there was a span of 25 bases. Germline CDR1 and CDR2: SGHRS and YFSETQ. This CDR3 region has 15 residues. CDR3: CASSSEPGTARMGYF. The DNA of the CDR3 is TGCGCCAGCAGCTCCGAACCTGGCACGGCTAGAATGGGGTACTTC.

This chain links TRBV27 with TRBJ2-5, with 7 nucleotides matching TRBD1. The J call may be in error: the DNA end matches TRBJ2-7 better. Germline V gene data show CDR1 as MNHEY and CDR2 as SMNVEV (reference sequence). The CDR3 is 14 amino acids. Here the CDR3 reads CASSLGTDAYEQYF. Here the CDR3 DNA reads TGTGCCAGCAGTTTAGGGACAGATGCCTACGAGCAGTACTTC.

This chain links TRBV4-1 with TRBJ2-5, with 7 bases aligning to TRBD2. Germline V gene data show CDR1 as MGHRA and CDR2 as YSYEKL. The CDR3 covers 15 residues. V shed 1 base and J 5 bases; nucleotides not matched to a gene: 7. The CDR3 is CASSQGTRSSETQYF. CDR3 sequence (DNA): TGCGCCAGCAGCCAAGGGACTAGAAGTTCTGAGACCCAGTACTTC.

Note on this clonotype: The junction and the germline gene differ at one end; a read error may be behind it. The V and J genes are TRBV6-1 and TRBJ2-2; TRBD1 matches 7 bases. CDR3 length equals 15 residues. The V gene's germline CDR1 is MNHNS and CDR2 SASEGT. CDR3 residues: CASRLQAGSTGELYF. CDR3 nucleotide sequence: TGTGCCAGCAGACTCCAGGCCGGAAGTACAGGGGAGCTGTATTTT.

This clonotype was picked up many times. The rearrangement joins TRBV11-3 to TRBJ2-1, with TRBD2 matching 7 bases. Germline values: CDR1 SGHNT, CDR2 YENEEA. The CDR3 runs to 16 residues. J lost 6 bases, V lost 6 bases, and 14 bases had no gene match. CDR3 nucleotide sequence: TGTGCCAGCAGTAGAAGAGGAGGGGAGGGTCTCAATGAGCAGTTCTTC. Protein sequence: CASSRRGGEGLNEQFF.

This clonotype was recorded a few times. V and J are TRBV7-3 and TRBJ2-1; 7 nucleotides agree with TRBD2. The J segment lost 3 bases and the V segment lost 3 bases, leaving 2 bases of the junction unmatched. This CDR3 has 14 amino acids. The germline V gene has CDR1 SGHTA and CDR2 FQGTGA. The CDR3 loop reads CASSFASGYNEQFF. The CDR3, as DNA: TGTGCCAGCAGCTTTGCTAGCGGCTACAATGAGCAGTTCTTC.

The chain uses TRBV27 and TRBJ2-7, with D perhaps matching TRBD1 (6 bases). The germline V and J ends were trimmed by 6 bases and 3 bases, with 15 bases remaining between them. The CDR3 contains 14 residues. Germline V gene data show CDR1 as MNHEY and CDR2 as SMNVEV (reference sequence). CDR3 sequence (DNA): TGTGCCAGCAGCCAAAAACAGGGCTTCTACGAGCAGTACTTC. It translates to CASSQKQGFYEQYF.

In the case of this clonotype: This may arise from a read error, as a much more abundant clone is one base away. The CDR3 DNA sequence: TGCGCCAGCAGTGGGACTAGCGGGTCCCATGAGCAGTACTTC. It yields the protein CASSGTSGSHEQYF. The chain combines TRBV10-1 with TRBJ2-3, with 11 bases fitting TRBD2. The end of the DNA aligns better with TRBJ2-7, so the J call may be wrong. Germline V lookup: CDR1 WNHNN, CDR2 SYGVQD (reference sequence). The CDR3 consists of 14 residues.

V is TRBV10-3 and J is TRBJ2-5, with D possibly matching TRBD2 (6 bases). The CDR3 is made up of 14 amino acids. Germline V CDR1 and CDR2: ENHRY, SYGVKD. The CDR3 DNA sequence: TGTGCGGGCCGCGGGGCTGGTGGCAAAGAGACCCAGTACTTC. Translation: CAGRGAGGKETQYF.

J is TRBJ2-3 and V is TRBV11-3; no firm D call. Germline values: CDR1 SGHNT, CDR2 YENEEA. V dropped 5 bases and J dropped 3 bases, with 9 bases sitting between them. The CDR3 totals 13 residues. CDR3 bases: TGTGCCAGCAGCCTCGTAGTGACAGATACGCAGTATTTT. It translates to CASSLVVTDTQYF.

The CDR3 sequence is CVLGLQAVSTDTQYF. The CDR3 DNA is TGTGTCCTGGGCCTCCAGGCTGTGAGCACAGATACGCAGTATTTT. The rearrangement uses TRBV10-3 and TRBJ2-3; unclear D gene. Germline-derived CDR1 and CDR2 are ENHRY and SYGVKD. The CDR3 has 15 residues.

This clonotype was detected only once. V usage is TRBV27 and J usage is TRBJ2-1; D is ambiguous. The CDR3 has 14 amino acids. Germline values: CDR1 MNHEY, CDR2 SMNVEV (reference sequence). Trimming took off 7 bases at V and 11 bases at J, with 21 bases between the two ends. CDR3 loop: CASTGIGSKNKQFF. Written as DNA, the CDR3 is TGTGCCAGCACGGGTATCGGCTCCAAAAATAAGCAGTTCTTC.

This clonotype has a count of ten or more. J is TRBJ2-1 and V is TRBV4-1; 13 bases are a match to TRBD2. The J call may be incorrect, as the DNA end agrees better with TRBJ2-7. Germline CDR1 reads MGHRA; CDR2 reads YSYEKL. The CDR3 has 16 residues. CDR3 in amino acids: CASTPDSGLAGVEQYF. CDR3 bases: TGCGCCAGCACCCCAGACTCCGGACTAGCGGGAGTCGAGCAGTACTTC.

This clonotype was recorded at least ten times. The genes are TRBV11-3 and TRBJ2-1; the D gene could be TRBD1 or TRBD2 (6 bases each). The J call could be wrong; TRBJ2-7 is a better fit for the DNA end. Looked up from germline, CDR1 is SGHNT and CDR2 is YENEEA. The CDR3 contains 18 residues. CDR3 bases: TGTGCCAGCAGCTTAGGCCCAAACAGGGCCGGTTCCCGGGGGGAGCAGTACTTC. This sequence encodes CASSLGPNRAGSRGEQYF.

The V call is TRBV6-1, the J call TRBJ2-4, with D perhaps TRBD2 (6 bases). CDR1 and CDR2 (germline): MNHNS, SASEGT. The CDR3 runs 18 residues. V lost 0 bases and J 0 bases, leaving 15 bases between the germline ends. CDR3 DNA sequence: TGTGCCAGCAGTGAAGCGCTTCGGGGGTTTCTAGCCAAAAACATTCAGTACTTC. Translating gives CASSEALRGFLAKNIQYF.

The chain combines TRBV27 with TRBJ2-3; 7 bases match TRBD1. With the DNA end fitting TRBJ2-7 better, the J assignment may be wrong. CDR3 length: 17 amino acids. CDR1 and CDR2 from the germline V gene are MNHEY and SMNVEV (reference sequence). CDR3 residues: CASSPGRGARGTDTQYF. CDR3 DNA sequence: TGTGCCAGCAGTCCGGGCCGAGGGGCCCGTGGGACAGATACGCAGTACTTC.

The V and J genes are TRBV6-1 and TRBJ2-3; 9 nucleotides align to TRBD1. This CDR3 contains 15 residues. Losses at the gene ends were 8 bases for V and 4 bases for J; bases not matched to a gene: 10. Looked up from germline, CDR1 is MNHNS and CDR2 is SASEGT. The CDR3 is CASGIGGQGADTQYF. CDR3 sequence (DNA): TGTGCCAGCGGTATTGGGGGACAGGGCGCAGATACGCAGTATTTT.

This clonotype ranks as medium-sized. The genes are TRBV10-1 and TRBJ2-3; TRBD2 matches at 11 bases. Germline CDR1 is WNHNN and CDR2 is SYGVQD (reference sequence). This CDR3 comprises 15 residues. J was trimmed by 3 bases and V by 3 bases; bases with no gene match: 2. The CDR3 reads CASSDTSGGTDTQYF. The CDR3 region has the DNA TGCGCCAGCAGTGATACTAGCGGGGGTACAGATACGCAGTATTTT.

As regards this clonotype: An end of the junction does not agree with germline; a read error may underlie this. The rearrangement uses TRBV27 and TRBJ2-3, with D possibly TRBD1 on 6 matching bases. The CDR3 covers 15 residues. The germline V gene encodes CDR1 MNHEY and CDR2 SMNVEV (reference sequence). The CDR3 region is CATGLGGSSQDTQYF. The CDR3 bases are TGTGCCACCGGGCTAGGGGGAAGTTCCCAAGATACGCAGTATTTC.

CDR3 protein: CASSRGSYEQYF. CDR3 nucleotides: TGTGCCAGCTCCCGGGGGTCCTACGAGCAGTACTTC. The J gene is TRBJ2-1, the V gene TRBV12-3 or TRBV12-4; a weak D match, TRBD2 (6 bases). The tail of the sequence fits TRBJ2-7 better, so the J call may be wrong. This CDR3 has 12 amino acids.

This clonotype was seen a single time. The chain recombines TRBV6-5 with TRBJ2-3, with D possibly matching TRBD2 (5 bases). Judging by the DNA end, TRBJ2-7 fits better; the J call may be wrong. The CDR3 has 16 residues. From germline, CDR1 is MNHEY and CDR2 SVGAGI. The CDR3 here is CASRLLAGGDPDTQYF. The CDR3 DNA is TGTGCCAGCAGGTTACTCGCGGGCGGTGACCCAGATACGCAGTACTTC.

Ten or more counts support this clonotype. V and J are TRBV10-1 and TRBJ2-7, with D tentatively TRBD1 (6 bases). Germline V lookup: CDR1 WNHNN, CDR2 SYGVQD (reference sequence). V lost 4 bases, J lost 10 bases, and 17 bases lay in between. The CDR3 contains 13 residues. The CDR3 DNA follows: TGCGCCAGCAGTGGGCCACAGGGTGTGGACCAGTACTTC. Translation: CASSGPQGVDQYF.